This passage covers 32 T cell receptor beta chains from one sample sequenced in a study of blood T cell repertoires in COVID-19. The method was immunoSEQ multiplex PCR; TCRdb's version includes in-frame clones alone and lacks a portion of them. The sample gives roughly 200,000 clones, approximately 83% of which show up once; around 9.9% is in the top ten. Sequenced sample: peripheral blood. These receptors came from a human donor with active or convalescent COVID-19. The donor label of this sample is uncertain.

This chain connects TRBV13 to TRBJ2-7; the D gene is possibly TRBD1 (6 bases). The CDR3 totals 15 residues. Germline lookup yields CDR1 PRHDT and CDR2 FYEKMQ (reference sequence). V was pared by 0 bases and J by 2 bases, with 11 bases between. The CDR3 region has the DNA TGTGCCAGCAGCTTAGGGACAGGAAAAGCCTACGAGCAGTACTTC. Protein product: CASSLGTGKAYEQYF.

The DNA of the CDR3 is TGCGCCAGCAGCCAAGATCGAACAGGGGCTGGAAACACCATATATTTT. Amino acids: CASSQDRTGAGNTIYF. This chain links TRBV4-1 with TRBJ1-3, with TRBD1 identical over 7 bases. This CDR3 comprises 16 residues. The germline gives CDR1 MGHRA, CDR2 YSYEKL. The ends lost 0 bases at V and 2 bases at J; junction bases unmatched: 4.

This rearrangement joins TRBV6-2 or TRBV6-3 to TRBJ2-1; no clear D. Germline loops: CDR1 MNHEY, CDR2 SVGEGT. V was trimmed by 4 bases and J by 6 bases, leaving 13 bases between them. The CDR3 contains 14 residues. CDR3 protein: CASSSPRSGNEQFF. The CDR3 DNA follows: TGTGCCAGCAGTTCTCCCCGTTCGGGCAATGAGCAGTTCTTC.

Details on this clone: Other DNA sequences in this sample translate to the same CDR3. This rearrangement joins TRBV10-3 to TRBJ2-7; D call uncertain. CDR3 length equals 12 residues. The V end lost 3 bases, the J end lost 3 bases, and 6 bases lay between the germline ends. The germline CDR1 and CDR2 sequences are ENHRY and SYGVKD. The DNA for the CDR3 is TGTGCCATCAGTGAATCCAACTACGAGCAGTACTTC. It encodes CAISESNYEQYF.

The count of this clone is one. DNA for the CDR3: TGTGCCAGTAATTCAGGGGGCATACTAGCGGGAAGGTACACAGATACGCAGTATTTT. The encoded protein is CASNSGGILAGRYTDTQYF. V and J are TRBV19 and TRBJ2-3, with TRBD2 identical over 10 bases. Germline CDR1 LNHDA, CDR2 SQIVND (reference sequence). The CDR3 runs to 19 residues. V lost 7 bases and J lost 2; bases outside the gene matches: 18.

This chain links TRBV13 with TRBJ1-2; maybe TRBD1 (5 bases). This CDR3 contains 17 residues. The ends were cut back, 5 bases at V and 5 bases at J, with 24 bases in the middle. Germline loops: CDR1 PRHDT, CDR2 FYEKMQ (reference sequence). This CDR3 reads CASSTPVIQGHAYGYTF. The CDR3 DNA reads TGTGCCAGCAGCACACCGGTAATTCAAGGACACGCGTATGGCTACACCTTC.

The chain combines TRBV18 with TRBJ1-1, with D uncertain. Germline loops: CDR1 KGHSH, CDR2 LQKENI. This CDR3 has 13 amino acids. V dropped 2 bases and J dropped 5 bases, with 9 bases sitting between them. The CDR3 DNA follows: TGTGCCAGCTCACCATCCTTTCAGACTGAAGCTTTCTTT. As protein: CASSPSFQTEAFF.

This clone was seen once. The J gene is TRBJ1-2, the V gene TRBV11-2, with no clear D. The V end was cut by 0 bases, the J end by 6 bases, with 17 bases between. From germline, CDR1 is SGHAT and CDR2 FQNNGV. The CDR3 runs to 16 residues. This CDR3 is CASSLEFPYTGDGYTF. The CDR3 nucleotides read TGTGCCAGCAGCTTAGAATTCCCCTATACCGGGGATGGCTACACCTTC.

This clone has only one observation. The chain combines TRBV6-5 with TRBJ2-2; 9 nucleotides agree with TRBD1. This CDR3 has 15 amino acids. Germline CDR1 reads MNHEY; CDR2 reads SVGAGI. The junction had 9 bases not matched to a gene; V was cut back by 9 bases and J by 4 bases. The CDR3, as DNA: TGTGCCAGGAACTTGGACAGGGGAAGCACCGGGGAGCTGTTTTTT. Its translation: CARNLDRGSTGELFF.

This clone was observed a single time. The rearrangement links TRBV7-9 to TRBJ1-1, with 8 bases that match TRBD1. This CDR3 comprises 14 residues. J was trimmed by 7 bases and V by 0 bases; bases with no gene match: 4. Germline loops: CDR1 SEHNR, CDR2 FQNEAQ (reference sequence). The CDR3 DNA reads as TGTGCCAGCAGCTTAGCCAGGGGGCCGGGTGAAGCTTTCTTT. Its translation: CASSLARGPGEAFF.

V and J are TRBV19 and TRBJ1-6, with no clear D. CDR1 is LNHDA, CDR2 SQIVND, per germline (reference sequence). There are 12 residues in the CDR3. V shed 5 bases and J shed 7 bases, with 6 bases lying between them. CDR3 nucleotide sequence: TGTGCCAGTAGTTACTTAAATTCACCCCTCCACTTT. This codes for CASSYLNSPLHF.

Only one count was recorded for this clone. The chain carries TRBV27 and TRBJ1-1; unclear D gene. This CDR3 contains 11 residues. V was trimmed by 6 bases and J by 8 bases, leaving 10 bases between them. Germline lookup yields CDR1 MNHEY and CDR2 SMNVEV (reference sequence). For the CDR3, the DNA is TGTGCCAGCAGAGACATAGGAGAAGCTTTCTTT. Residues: CASRDIGEAFF.

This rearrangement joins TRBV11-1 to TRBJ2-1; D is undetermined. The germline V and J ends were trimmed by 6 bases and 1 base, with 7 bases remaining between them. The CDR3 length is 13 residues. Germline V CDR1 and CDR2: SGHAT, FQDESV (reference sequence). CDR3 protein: CASSLVSYNEQFF. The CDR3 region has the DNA TGTGCCAGCAGTCTAGTTTCCTACAATGAGCAGTTCTTC. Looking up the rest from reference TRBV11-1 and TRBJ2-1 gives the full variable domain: EAEVAQSPRYKITEKSQAVAFWCDPISGHATLYWYRQILGQGPELLVQFQDESVVDDSQLPKDRFSAERLKGVDSTLKIQPAELGDSAMYLCASSLVSYNEQFFGPGTRLTVL.

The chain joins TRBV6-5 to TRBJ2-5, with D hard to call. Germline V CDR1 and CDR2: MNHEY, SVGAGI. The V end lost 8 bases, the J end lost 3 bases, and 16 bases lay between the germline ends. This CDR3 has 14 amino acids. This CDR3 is CASSIGIVKETQYF. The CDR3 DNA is TGTGCCAGCTCAATCGGTATTGTTAAAGAGACCCAGTACTTC.

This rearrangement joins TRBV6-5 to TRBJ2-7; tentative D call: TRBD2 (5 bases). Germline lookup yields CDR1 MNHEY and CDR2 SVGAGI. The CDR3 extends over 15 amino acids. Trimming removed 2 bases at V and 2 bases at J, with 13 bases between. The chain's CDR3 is CASSYIRDSAYEQYF. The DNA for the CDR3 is TGTGCCAGCAGTTACATTCGGGATTCCGCCTACGAGCAGTACTTC.

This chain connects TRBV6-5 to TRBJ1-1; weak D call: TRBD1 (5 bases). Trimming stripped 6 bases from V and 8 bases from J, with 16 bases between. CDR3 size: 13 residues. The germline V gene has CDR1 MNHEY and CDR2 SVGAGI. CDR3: CASRGQRGGEAFF. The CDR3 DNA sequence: TGTGCCAGCAGGGGCCAGAGGGGAGGAGAAGCTTTCTTT.

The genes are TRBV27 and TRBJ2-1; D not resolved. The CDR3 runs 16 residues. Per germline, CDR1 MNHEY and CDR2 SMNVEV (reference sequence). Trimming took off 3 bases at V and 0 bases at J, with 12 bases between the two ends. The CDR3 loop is CASSLGASSSYNEQFF. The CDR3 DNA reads TGTGCCAGCAGTTTGGGCGCGTCGAGCTCCTACAATGAGCAGTTCTTC.

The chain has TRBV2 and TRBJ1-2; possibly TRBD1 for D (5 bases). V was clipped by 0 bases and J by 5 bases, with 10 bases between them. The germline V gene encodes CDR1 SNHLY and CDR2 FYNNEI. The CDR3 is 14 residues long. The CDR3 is CASSEALQGYGYTF. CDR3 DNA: TGTGCCAGCAGTGAAGCGCTTCAGGGTTATGGCTACACCTTC.

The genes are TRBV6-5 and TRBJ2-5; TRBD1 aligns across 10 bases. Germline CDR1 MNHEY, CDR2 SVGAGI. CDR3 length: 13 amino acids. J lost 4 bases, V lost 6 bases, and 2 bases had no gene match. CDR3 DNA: TGTGCCAGCAGGAGGACAGGGGGAGAGACCCAGTACTTC. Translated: CASRRTGGETQYF.

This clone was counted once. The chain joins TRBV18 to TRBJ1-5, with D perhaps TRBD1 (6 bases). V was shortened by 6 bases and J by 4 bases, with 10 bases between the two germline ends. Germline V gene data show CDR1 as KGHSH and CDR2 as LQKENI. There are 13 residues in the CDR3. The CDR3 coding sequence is TGTGCCAGCTCGAACAGGGAAAATCAGCCCCAGCATTTT. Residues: CASSNRENQPQHF. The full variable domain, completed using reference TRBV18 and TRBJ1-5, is NAGVMQNPRHLVRRRGQEARLRCSPMKGHSHVYWYRQLPEEGLKFMVYLQKENIIDESGMPKERFSAEFPKEGPSILRIQQVVRGDSAAYFCASSNRENQPQHFGDGTRLSIL.

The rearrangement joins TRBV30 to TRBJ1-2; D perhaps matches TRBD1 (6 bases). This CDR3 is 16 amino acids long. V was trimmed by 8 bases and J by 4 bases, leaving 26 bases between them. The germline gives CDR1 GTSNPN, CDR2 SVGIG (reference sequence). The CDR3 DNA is TGTGCCCTCACCCCTGGGGGGGGGCGGCCGACCTATGGCTACACCTTC. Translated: CALTPGGGRPTYGYTF.

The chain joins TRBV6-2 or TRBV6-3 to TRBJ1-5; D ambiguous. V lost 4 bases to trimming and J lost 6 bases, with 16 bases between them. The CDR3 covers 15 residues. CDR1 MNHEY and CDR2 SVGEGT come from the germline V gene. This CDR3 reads CASSLRLNVGQPQHF. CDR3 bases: TGTGCCAGCAGTTTGAGACTCAATGTCGGTCAGCCCCAGCATTTT.

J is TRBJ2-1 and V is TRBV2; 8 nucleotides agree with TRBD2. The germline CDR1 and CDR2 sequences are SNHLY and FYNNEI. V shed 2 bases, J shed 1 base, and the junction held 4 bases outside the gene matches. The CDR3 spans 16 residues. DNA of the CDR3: TGTGCCAGCAGTGAATTACTAGCGGAGTCCTACAATGAGCAGTTCTTC. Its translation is CASSELLAESYNEQFF. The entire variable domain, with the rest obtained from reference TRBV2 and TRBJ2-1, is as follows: EPEVTQTPSHQVTQMGQEVILRCVPISNHLYFYWYRQILGQKVEFLVSFYNNEISEKSEIFDDQFSVERPDGSNFTLKIRSTKLEDSAMYFCASSELLAESYNEQFFGPGTRLTVL.

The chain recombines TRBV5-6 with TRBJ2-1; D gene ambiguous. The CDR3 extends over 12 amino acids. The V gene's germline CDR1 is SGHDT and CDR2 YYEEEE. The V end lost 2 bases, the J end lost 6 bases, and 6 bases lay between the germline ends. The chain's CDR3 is CASSFRGNEQFF. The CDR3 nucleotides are TGTGCCAGCAGCTTCAGAGGCAATGAGCAGTTCTTC.

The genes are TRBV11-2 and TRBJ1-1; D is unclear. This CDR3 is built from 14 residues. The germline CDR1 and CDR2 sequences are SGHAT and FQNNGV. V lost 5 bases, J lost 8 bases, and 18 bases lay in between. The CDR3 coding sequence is TGTGCCAGCAGCCTACTCGGGTTCGCCAGCGAAGCTTTCTTT. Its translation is CASSLLGFASEAFF.

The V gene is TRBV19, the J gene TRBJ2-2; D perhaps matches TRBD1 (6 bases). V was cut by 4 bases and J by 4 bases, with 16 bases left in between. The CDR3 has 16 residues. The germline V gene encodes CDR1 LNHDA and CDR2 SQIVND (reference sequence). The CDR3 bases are TGTGCCAGTAGTAATCAAAGGACAGCTCCCACCGGGGAGCTGTTTTTT. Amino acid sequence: CASSNQRTAPTGELFF.

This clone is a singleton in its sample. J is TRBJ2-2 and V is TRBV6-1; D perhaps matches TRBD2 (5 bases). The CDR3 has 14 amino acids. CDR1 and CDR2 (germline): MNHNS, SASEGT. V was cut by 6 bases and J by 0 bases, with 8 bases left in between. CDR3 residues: CASREEANTGELFF. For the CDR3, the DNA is TGTGCCAGCAGGGAGGAGGCGAACACCGGGGAGCTGTTTTTT.

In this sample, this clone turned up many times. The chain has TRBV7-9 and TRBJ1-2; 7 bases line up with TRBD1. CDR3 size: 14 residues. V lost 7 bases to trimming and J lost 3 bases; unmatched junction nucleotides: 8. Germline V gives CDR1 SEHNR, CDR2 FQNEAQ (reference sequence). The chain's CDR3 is CASNTQGWDYGYTF. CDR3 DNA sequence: TGTGCCAGCAACACACAGGGGTGGGACTATGGCTACACCTTC.

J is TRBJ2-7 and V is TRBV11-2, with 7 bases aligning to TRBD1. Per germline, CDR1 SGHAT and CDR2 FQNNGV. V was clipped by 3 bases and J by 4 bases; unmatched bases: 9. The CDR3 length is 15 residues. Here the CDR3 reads CASSLSTGNLYEQYF. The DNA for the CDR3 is TGTGCCAGCAGCTTGTCGACAGGGAATCTATACGAGCAGTACTTC.

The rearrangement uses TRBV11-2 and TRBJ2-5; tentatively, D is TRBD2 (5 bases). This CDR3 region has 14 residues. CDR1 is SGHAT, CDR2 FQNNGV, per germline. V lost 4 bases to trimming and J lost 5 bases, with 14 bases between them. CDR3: CASSSSAVGETQYF. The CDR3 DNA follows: TGTGCCAGCAGCTCCTCAGCGGTAGGGGAGACCCAGTACTTC.

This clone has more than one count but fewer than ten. Written as DNA, the CDR3 is TGCGCCAGCTGCGAACTTAGCGGGACCTCTAACTACGAGCAGTACTTC. Encoded protein: CASCELSGTSNYEQYF. This chain uses TRBV10-2 with TRBJ2-7; 8 bases match TRBD2. This CDR3 has 16 residues. Per germline, CDR1 WSHSY and CDR2 SAAADI. Trimming removed 8 bases from V and 3 bases from J; junction bases left unmatched: 15.

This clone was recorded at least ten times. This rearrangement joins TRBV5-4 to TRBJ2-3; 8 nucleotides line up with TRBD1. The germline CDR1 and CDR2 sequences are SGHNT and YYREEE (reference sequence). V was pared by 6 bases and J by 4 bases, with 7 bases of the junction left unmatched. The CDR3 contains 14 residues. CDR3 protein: CASNEDRASDTQYF. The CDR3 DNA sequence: TGTGCCAGCAATGAGGACAGGGCTTCAGATACGCAGTATTTT.